A few counts support the clone carrying this T cell receptor (beta chain). Antigen: not known. The data originate from a study of T cells in Graves' hyperthyroidism and ophthalmopathy. Background on the study: Peripheral blood specimens were obtained at initial diagnosis, prior to any treatment. The study's findings and limits: Most clonotypes expanded in thyroid above 0.001 were likewise present in blood.

Orbital computed tomography and thyroid ultrasound, together with serum TRAb and thyroxine and clinical symptoms, were used for diagnoses. RNA transcripts were the template for amplifying TCR beta CDR3 regions. Primed by the HTBI set, a first-round RT-PCR was run on the TCR CDR3. TCRdb passed the multiplex PCR reads through MiXCR, listing each CDR3 protein once. The sample contains about 740,000 distinct CDR3 sequences, approximately 15% of which appear only once. In germline, CDR1 is SGHRS, CDR2 YFSETQ. The CDR3 contains 15 residues. Trimming stripped 4 bases from V and 3 bases from J, with 13 bases between.

The V and J genes are TRBV5-1 and TRBJ1-4, with D hard to call. This receptor was obtained from a woman aged 18-29 years with Graves' hyperthyroidism. Source material: blood. Written as DNA, the CDR3 is TGCGCCAGCAGCCCATTTAGGGTTGCTAATGAAAAACTGTTTTTT. It is translated as CASSPFRVANEKLFF.